Given below is one T cell receptor (beta chain) in context. This study enrolled people aged roughly 18 to 89 from roughly 24 US geographic areas. Assignment of participants to cohorts was predicated upon participant-reported clinical history. Recovered participants had two consecutive negative NP/OP PCR tests, healthcare professional clearance, or symptom resolution. Trimming cost V 5 bases and J 4 bases; bases outside gene matches: 10. Germline CDR1 and CDR2: MDHEN and SYDVKM. The CDR3 is 15 residues long. This record belongs to a study of blood T cell repertoires in COVID-19. Study-level information: Whether acute or convalescent, the COVID-19 samples came from the United States, Italy and Spain.

Assay: immunoSEQ multiplex PCR; the TCRdb copy retains only in-frame clones and omits some. The sample carries 150,000 to 200,000 clones, 75% to 90% recorded once. The TCR comes from a man aged 35 to 55 who had recovered from COVID-19. The sequenced sample was PBMCs or T cells enriched from blood (not recorded which). The rearrangement joins TRBV28 to TRBJ2-7; 8 nucleotides match TRBD2. CDR3 region: CASSPLTSGSYEQYF. The DNA for the CDR3 is TGTGCCAGCAGTCCATTAACTAGCGGATCATACGAGCAGTACTTC.